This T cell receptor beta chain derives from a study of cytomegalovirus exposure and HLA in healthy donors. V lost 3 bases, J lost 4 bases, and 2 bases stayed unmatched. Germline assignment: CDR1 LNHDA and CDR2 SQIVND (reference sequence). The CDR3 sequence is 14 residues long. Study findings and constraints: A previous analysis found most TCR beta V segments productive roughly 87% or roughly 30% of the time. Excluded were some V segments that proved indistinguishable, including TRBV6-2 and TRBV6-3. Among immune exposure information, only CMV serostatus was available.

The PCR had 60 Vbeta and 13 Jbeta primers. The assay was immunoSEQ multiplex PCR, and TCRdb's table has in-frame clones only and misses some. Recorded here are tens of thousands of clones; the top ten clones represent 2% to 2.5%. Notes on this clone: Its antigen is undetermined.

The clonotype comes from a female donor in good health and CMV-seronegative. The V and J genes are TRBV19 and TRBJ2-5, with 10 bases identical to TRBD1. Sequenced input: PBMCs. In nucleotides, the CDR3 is TGTGCCAGTAGTATGGACAGGGGGAGAGAGACCCAGTACTTC. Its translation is CASSMDRGRETQYF.